This T cell receptor beta chain was observed in a study of T cell responses to AZD1222 COVID-19 vaccine. Study-level results: Scientists sampled the repertoires only once the peak T cell response had passed. Along spike, vaccine-associated CD4 TCRs were found throughout, with dominance at 160-218 and 743-854. Clonal diversity was possibly underestimated, and white British individuals and females predominated among donors. The number of AZD1222 recipients seropositive at baseline was only 5 to 7.

As to this clone: Its antigen remains unknown.

Method: immunoSEQ multiplex PCR; TCRdb's copy keeps in-frame clones and lacks some. In the table there are tens of thousands of clones, approximately 90% of which are singletons. V was cut by 0 bases and J by 4 bases, with 9 bases left in between. This CDR3 comprises 14 residues. Germline V gives CDR1 MGHRA, CDR2 YSYEKL. The rearrangement links TRBV4-1 to TRBJ1-2; no firm D call. The sample was peripheral blood, taken 28 days after the second dose of the MenACWY control vaccine. This clonotype originated in an adult who received the MenACWY meningococcal vaccine as a control. The CDR3 DNA reads TGCGCCAGCAGCCAAGAGGAAAGGAGCTATGGCTACACCTTC. Translated, it gives CASSQEERSYGYTF.